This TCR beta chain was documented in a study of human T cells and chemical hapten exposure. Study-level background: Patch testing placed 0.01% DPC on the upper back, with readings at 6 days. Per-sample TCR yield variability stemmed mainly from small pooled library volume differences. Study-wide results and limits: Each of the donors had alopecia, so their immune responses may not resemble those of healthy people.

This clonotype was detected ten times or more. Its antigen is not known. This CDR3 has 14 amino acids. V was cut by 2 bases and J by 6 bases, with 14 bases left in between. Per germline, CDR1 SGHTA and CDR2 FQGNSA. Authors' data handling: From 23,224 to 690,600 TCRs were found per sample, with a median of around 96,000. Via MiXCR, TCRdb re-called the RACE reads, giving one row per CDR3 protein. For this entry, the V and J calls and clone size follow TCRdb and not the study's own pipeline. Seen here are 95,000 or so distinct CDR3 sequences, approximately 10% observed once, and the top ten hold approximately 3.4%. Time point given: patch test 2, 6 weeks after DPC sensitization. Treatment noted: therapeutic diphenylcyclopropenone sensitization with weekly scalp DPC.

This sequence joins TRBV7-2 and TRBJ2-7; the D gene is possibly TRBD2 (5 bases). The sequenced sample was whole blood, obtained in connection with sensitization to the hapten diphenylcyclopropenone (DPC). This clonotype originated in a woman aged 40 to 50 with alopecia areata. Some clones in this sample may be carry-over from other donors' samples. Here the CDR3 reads CASSLSGRVGEQYF. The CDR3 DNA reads TGTGCCAGCAGCTTAAGTGGGAGAGTGGGCGAGCAGTACTTC.